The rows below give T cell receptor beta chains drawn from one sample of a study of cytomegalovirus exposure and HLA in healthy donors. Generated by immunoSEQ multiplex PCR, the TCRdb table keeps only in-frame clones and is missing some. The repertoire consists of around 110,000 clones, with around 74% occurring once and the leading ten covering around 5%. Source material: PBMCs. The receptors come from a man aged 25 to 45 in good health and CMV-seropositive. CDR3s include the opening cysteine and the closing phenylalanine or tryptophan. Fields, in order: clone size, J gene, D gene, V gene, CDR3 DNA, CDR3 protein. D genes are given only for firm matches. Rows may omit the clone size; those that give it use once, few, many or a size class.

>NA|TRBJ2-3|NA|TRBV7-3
TGTGCCAGCAGCTCCCAAGCCAGGTCGAACACAGATACGCAGTATTTT
CASSSQARSNTDTQYF
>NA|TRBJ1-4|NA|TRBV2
TGTGCCAGCAGTGGGGTGGGGGGGGGAAAACTGTTTTTT
CASSGVGGGKLFF
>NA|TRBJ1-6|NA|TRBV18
TGTGCCAGCTCGAGGGCTAATTCACCCCTCCACTTT
CASSRANSPLHF
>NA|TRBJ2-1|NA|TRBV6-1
TGTGCCAGCAGTAGACGACTGGAGGGGGGGGAGCAGTTCTTC
CASSRRLEGGEQFF
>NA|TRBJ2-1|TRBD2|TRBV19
TGTGCCAGTAGTGCCCAGCGGGGGGGCTTCAATGAGCAGTTCTTC
CASSAQRGGFNEQFF
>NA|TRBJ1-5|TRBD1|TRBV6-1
TGTGCCAGCAGAGATACAGGGGACGCGCCCCAGCATTTT
CASRDTGDAPQHF
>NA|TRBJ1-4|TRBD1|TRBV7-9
TGTTCCAGCAGCTTACGAGGAGAGGGGGCGGGTAATGAAAAACTGTTTTTT
CSSSLRGEGAGNEKLFF
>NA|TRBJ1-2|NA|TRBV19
TGTGCCAGTAGTATAGAGTCACGGGACTATGGCTACACCTTC
CASSIESRDYGYTF
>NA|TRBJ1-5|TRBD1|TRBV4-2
TGTGCCAGCAGCCAAGATCTGGGGGGACAGGGTAACCAGCCCCAGCATTTT
CASSQDLGGQGNQPQHF
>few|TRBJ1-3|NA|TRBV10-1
TGCGCCAGCAGTGCCCGGGTGCCTGGAAACACCATATATTTT
CASSARVPGNTIYF
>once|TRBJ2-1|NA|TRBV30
TGTGCCTGGAGTGTACGGCGGCAGCGAGACAATGAGCAGTTCTTC
CAWSVRRQRDNEQFF
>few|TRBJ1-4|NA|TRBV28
TGTGCCAGCAAGGAGACAGGCACAACTAATGAAAAACTGTTTTTT
CASKETGTTNEKLFF
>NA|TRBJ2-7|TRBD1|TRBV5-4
TGTGCCAGCAGCCTGGAACCGGGACAGGAATCCTACGAGCAGTACTTC
CASSLEPGQESYEQYF
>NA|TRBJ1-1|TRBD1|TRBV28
TGTGCCAGCAGTCCCGCCGACAGGGGTGACACTGAAGCTTTCTTT
CASSPADRGDTEAFF
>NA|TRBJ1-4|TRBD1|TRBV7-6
TGTGCCAGCAGCTTTGCCGGGACAGGGGGTGAAAAACTGTTTTTT
CASSFAGTGGEKLFF
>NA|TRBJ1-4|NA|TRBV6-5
TGTGCCAGCAGTTACTCTACGGCTAATGAAAAACTGTTTTTT
CASSYSTANEKLFF
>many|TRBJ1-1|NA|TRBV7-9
TGTGCCAGCAGCGAAGCCCCTGAAGCTTTCTTT
CASSEAPEAFF
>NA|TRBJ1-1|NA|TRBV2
TGTGCCAGCAGTGTAGAGGGCGACACTGAAGCTTTCTTT
CASSVEGDTEAFF
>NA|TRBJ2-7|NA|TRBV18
TGTGCCAGCTCACCACCGGAGGGACAGCTTTACGAGCAGTACTTC
CASSPPEGQLYEQYF
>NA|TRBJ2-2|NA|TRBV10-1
TGCGCCAGCAGTGTGACTCGCGCGAACACCGGGGAGCTGTTTTTT
CASSVTRANTGELFF
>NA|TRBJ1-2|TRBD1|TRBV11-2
TGTGCCAGCAGCCCCCCGGCGACAGGGGGGACTCATGGCTACACCTTC
CASSPPATGGTHGYTF
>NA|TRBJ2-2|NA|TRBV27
TGTGCCAGCAGCCCGGAGTGGCTCGCCGGGGAGCTGTTTTTT
CASSPEWLAGELFF
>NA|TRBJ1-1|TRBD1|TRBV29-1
TGCAGCGTCATAAACAGGGGGCAGAACACTGAAGCTTTCTTT
CSVINRGQNTEAFF
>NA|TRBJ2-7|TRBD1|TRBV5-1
TGCGCCAGCAGCCAAGAACAGGGGGCGCGAGGCTACGAGCAGTACTTC
CASSQEQGARGYEQYF
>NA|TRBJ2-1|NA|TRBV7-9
TGTGCCAGCAGCTTCTCGACCCGAGGCGGTGAGCAGTTCTTC
CASSFSTRGGEQFF
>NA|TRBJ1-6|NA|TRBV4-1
TGCGCCAGCAGCCAAGGCCGGAATTCACCCCTCCACTTT
CASSQGRNSPLHF
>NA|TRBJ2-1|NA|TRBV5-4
TGTGCCAGCAGCTTGGGGGTCCAGGGCAGCTCCTACAATGAGCAGTTCTTC
CASSLGVQGSSYNEQFF
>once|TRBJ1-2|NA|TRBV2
TGTGCCAGCTCCTTAGTAGGGGGAGACTATGGCTACACCTTC
CASSLVGGDYGYTF
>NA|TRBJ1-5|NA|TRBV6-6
TGTGCCAGCAGTTACCCACAGGGAGAAGCGGATCAGCCCCAGCATTTT
CASSYPQGEADQPQHF
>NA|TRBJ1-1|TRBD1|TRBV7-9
TGTGCCAGCAGCGTAAGACAGGGGAATGAAGCTTTCTTT
CASSVRQGNEAFF
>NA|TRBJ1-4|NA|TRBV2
TGTGCCAGCAGTGAAGTCGGGGAAAAACTGTTTTTT
CASSEVGEKLFF
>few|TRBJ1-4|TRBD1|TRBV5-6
TGTGCCAGCAGCTCCGGGACAGGGGTTGAAAAACTGTTTTTT
CASSSGTGVEKLFF